The 17 T cell receptor beta chains below come from one sample, sequenced in a study of CD8 T cells in Susac syndrome. Reverse transcription of about 0.5 to 1 ug RNA used random hexamers. TCRdb processed the immunoSEQ multiplex PCR reads anew with MiXCR; each CDR3 protein has one entry. The sample has approximately 300,000 distinct CDR3 sequences; 65% to 90% are singletons. The sample taken for sequencing was CD8+ T cells from PBMCs. These receptor sequences come from a human donor with multiple sclerosis.

V and J are TRBV6-2 or TRBV6-3 and TRBJ1-5; 9 nucleotides match TRBD1. The CDR3 is 15 amino acids. Germline CDR1 is MNHEY and CDR2 is SVGEGT. The ends lost 6 bases at V and 5 bases at J; junction bases unmatched: 8. This CDR3 reads CASRTTGGLDQPQHF. The CDR3 region has the DNA TGTGCCAGCAGGACCACAGGGGGCCTTGATCAGCCCCAGCATTTT.

This clonotype was counted between two and nine times. The chain combines TRBV27 with TRBJ2-5; TRBD2 might be the D (7 bases). Germline values: CDR1 MNHEY, CDR2 SMNVEV (reference sequence). Trimming cost V 6 bases and J 1 base, with 15 bases left between them. The CDR3 is made up of 15 amino acids. The DNA for the CDR3 is TGTGCCAGCAGCCTGGGGGGGGCCTCCCAAGAGACCCAGTACTTC. This sequence encodes CASSLGGASQETQYF.

The chain recombines TRBV18 with TRBJ2-7, with a tentative D call TRBD1 (5 bases). CDR1 KGHSH and CDR2 LQKENI come from the germline V gene. The CDR3 has 16 amino acids. V lost 1 base and J 4 bases, leaving 17 bases between the germline ends. This CDR3 reads CASSPLWSRAPYEQYF. In nucleotides, the CDR3 is TGTGCCAGCTCACCACTCTGGAGCAGGGCGCCTTACGAGCAGTACTTC.

V usage is TRBV29-1 and J usage is TRBJ2-3; 8 nucleotides align to TRBD2. The V and J ends lost 2 bases and 0 bases, in that order; junction bases with no gene match: 13. Per germline, CDR1 SQVTM and CDR2 ANQGSEA. This CDR3 has 18 residues. CDR3 bases: TGCAGCGTTGAATTGGGTAGCGGGACCGTAGCTAGCACAGATACGCAGTATTTT. Translating it yields CSVELGSGTVASTDTQYF.

In its sample, this clonotype was seen once. V and J are TRBV6-5 and TRBJ1-5, with a weak D call TRBD1 (6 bases). The CDR3 loop spans 14 amino acids. Looked up from germline, CDR1 is MNHEY and CDR2 is SVGAGI. Between the trimmed V and J ends, which lost 6 bases and 7 bases, there was a span of 16 bases. The CDR3 spells CASSDVGARQPQHF. CDR3 DNA sequence: TGTGCCAGCAGCGACGTGGGGGCGAGGCAGCCCCAGCATTTT.

This clonotype is a singleton in its sample. The gene calls are TRBV10-3 and TRBJ2-3; D remains unclear. From germline, CDR1 is ENHRY and CDR2 SYGVKD. The CDR3 length is 15 residues. V lost 4 bases, J lost 3 bases, and 14 bases lay in between. CDR3 sequence reads: CAISATWEGTDTQYF. CDR3 nucleotide sequence: TGTGCCATCAGTGCCACTTGGGAAGGGACAGATACGCAGTATTTT.

This clonotype was seen a handful of times. The chain couples TRBV4-1 to TRBJ1-2, with TRBD1 matching 7 bases. V lost 3 bases and J lost 6; bases outside the gene matches: 10. This CDR3 has 15 residues. Germline CDR1 and CDR2: MGHRA and YSYEKL. CDR3: CASSHIITGANGYTF. DNA for the CDR3: TGCGCCAGCAGCCACATTATTACAGGGGCGAATGGCTACACCTTC.

The chain combines TRBV4-1 with TRBJ1-5, with TRBD1 as a possible D gene (5 bases). Germline loops: CDR1 MGHRA, CDR2 YSYEKL. The CDR3 has 15 amino acids. V was clipped by 4 bases and J by 2 bases, with 12 bases between them. DNA of the CDR3: TGCGCCAGCAGCCTAGACAGCGATCGCAATCAGCCCCAGCATTTT. Protein product: CASSLDSDRNQPQHF.

The chain has TRBV9 and TRBJ2-1; 7 bases map to TRBD1. Germline V gene lookup returns CDR1 SGDLS and CDR2 YYNGEE. The CDR3 is made up of 15 amino acids. J gave up 7 bases and V 3 bases, and 10 bases lay outside the gene matches. CDR3 DNA sequence: TGTGCCAGCAGCGCGAACTCCGGGACAGCTAATGAGCAGTTCTTC. This translates into CASSANSGTANEQFF.

J is TRBJ2-1 and V is TRBV7-8; 14 positions match TRBD2. The CDR3 totals 17 residues. J was trimmed by 6 bases and V by 2 bases; bases with no gene match: 6. Germline loops: CDR1 SGHVS, CDR2 FQNEAQ. In DNA, the CDR3 is TGTGCCAGCAGCTTAAGGCCCGGGACTAGCGGGAGCAATGAGCAGTTCTTC. Encoded protein: CASSLRPGTSGSNEQFF.

This clonotype was counted a single time. The chain employs TRBV24-1 and TRBJ2-1; the D is unclear. V was trimmed by 5 bases and J by 10 bases, leaving 8 bases between them. There are 11 residues in the CDR3. Looked up from germline, CDR1 is KGHDR and CDR2 is SFDVKD. The CDR3 DNA is TGTGCCACCAGTGGGGCTTACGAGCAGTTCTTC. Amino acid sequence: CATSGAYEQFF.

The chain links TRBV28 to TRBJ2-7, with 10 positions matching TRBD2. The CDR3 is 17 amino acids. CDR1 is MDHEN and CDR2 is SYDVKM in the germline V gene. J was trimmed by 4 bases and V by 2 bases; bases with no gene match: 11. CDR3 protein: CASSLGFSSGGPYEQYF. In nucleotides, the CDR3 is TGTGCCAGCAGTTTAGGATTCTCTAGCGGGGGACCTTACGAGCAGTACTTC.

A note on this clonotype: Given the absence of the conserved phenylalanine or tryptophan at the CDR3 end, a read error is likely. The chain has TRBV7-9 and TRBJ2-1; 7 bases are shared with TRBD2. The CDR3 spans 17 residues. The germline V gene encodes CDR1 SEHNR and CDR2 FQNEAQ (reference sequence). After removal of 3 bases from V and 5 bases from J, the junction contained 13 bases not matched to a gene. The CDR3 here is CASSLGHAGASDNEQFL. Written as DNA, the CDR3 is TGTGCCAGCAGCTTGGGTCACGCGGGAGCATCGGACAATGAGCAGTTCCTC.

The genes are TRBV19 and TRBJ1-2; a possible D gene is TRBD1 (6 bases). V lost 5 bases and J 7 bases, leaving 17 bases between the germline ends. The CDR3 has 14 residues. The germline V gene has CDR1 LNHDA and CDR2 SQIVND (reference sequence). The chain's CDR3 is CASSVRTAQPGYTF. The CDR3 bases are TGTGCCAGTAGTGTCCGGACAGCCCAACCTGGCTACACCTTC.

This clonotype was seen a single time. The J gene is TRBJ2-1, the V gene TRBV24-1; 12 positions match TRBD2. V gave up 4 bases and J gave up 4 bases; unmatched junction bases: 13. This CDR3 has 19 residues. In germline, CDR1 is KGHDR, CDR2 SFDVKD. The CDR3 spells CATSDHWTSGDPNYNEQFF. CDR3 DNA: TGTGCCACCAGTGACCATTGGACTAGCGGGGACCCCAATTACAATGAGCAGTTCTTC.

This chain joins TRBV6-2 or TRBV6-3 and TRBJ2-2; 11 bases match TRBD1. This CDR3 is 16 amino acids long. Germline values: CDR1 MNHEY, CDR2 SVGEGT. V trimming: 6 bases; J trimming: 8 bases; junction bases outside the gene matches: 11. CDR3 amino acids: CASSNTGTGGIGELFF. The CDR3 coding sequence is TGTGCCAGCAGCAATACCGGGACAGGGGGAATTGGGGAGCTGTTTTTT.

This chain joins TRBV28 and TRBJ2-7, with D perhaps matching TRBD1 (5 bases). Per germline, CDR1 MDHEN and CDR2 SYDVKM. Trimming took 2 bases from V and 0 from J, leaving 14 bases between them. This CDR3 region has 16 residues. The CDR3 nucleotides read TGTGCCAGCAGTTTACCCCCTGGGGCAGTCTCCTACGAGCAGTACTTC. Encoded protein: CASSLPPGAVSYEQYF.